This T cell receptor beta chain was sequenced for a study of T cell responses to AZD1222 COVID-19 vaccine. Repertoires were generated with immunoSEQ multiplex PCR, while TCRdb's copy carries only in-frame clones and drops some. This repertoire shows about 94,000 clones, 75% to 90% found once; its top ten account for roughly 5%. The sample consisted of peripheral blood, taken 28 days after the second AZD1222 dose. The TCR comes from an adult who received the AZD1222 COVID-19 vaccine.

The CDR3 sequence is CASPRGSYNSPLHF. DNA of the CDR3: TGTGCCAGCCCCCGTGGCTCCTATAATTCACCCCTCCACTTT. The chain combines TRBV6-7 with TRBJ1-6; D gene ambiguous. TRBV6-7 is recorded as an ORF, its role being uncertain. The CDR3 consists of 14 residues. Trimming removed 8 bases at V and 0 bases at J, with 8 bases between.